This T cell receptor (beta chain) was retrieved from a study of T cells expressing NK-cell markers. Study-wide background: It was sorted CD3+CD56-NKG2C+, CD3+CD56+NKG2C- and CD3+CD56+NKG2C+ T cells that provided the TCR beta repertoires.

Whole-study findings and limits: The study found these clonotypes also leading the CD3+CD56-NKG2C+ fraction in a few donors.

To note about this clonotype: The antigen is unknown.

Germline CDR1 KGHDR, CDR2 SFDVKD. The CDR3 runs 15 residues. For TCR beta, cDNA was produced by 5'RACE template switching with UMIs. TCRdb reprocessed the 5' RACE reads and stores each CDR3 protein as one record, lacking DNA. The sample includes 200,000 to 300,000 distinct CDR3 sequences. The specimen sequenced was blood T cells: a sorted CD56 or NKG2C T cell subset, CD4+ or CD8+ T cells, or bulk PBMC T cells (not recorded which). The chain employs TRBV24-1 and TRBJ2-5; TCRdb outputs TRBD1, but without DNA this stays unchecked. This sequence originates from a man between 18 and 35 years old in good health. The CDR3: CATSVSGSFAETQYF.